One sample yielded the 20 T cell receptor beta chains listed below, sequenced in a study of shared clonotypes between healthy human individuals. Assay used: immunoSEQ multiplex PCR; TCRdb lists only in-frame clones, some missing. This sample has about 2 million clones, with over 85% found just once. Selected positively for CCR7 and CD45RO-negative, naive CD8 cells excluded terminally differentiated effector memory CD45RA+ cells. Material for sequencing was naive CD8+ T cells sorted from blood. Source of these receptors: a man aged 18-30 years in good health.

This rearrangement joins TRBV4-1 to TRBJ2-3, with D unresolved. Trimming stripped 1 base from V and 2 bases from J, with 7 bases between. Germline V gives CDR1 MGHRA, CDR2 YSYEKL. The CDR3 length is 14 residues. CDR3 sequence reads: CASSQVLNTDTQYF. DNA for the CDR3: TGCGCCAGCAGCCAAGTGCTGAACACAGATACGCAGTATTTT.

CDR3: CASRGGETQYF. In DNA, the CDR3 is TGCGCCAGCAGGGGAGGAGAGACCCAGTACTTC. V is TRBV10-2 and J is TRBJ2-5; D possibly corresponds to TRBD2 (6 bases). The germline V gene has CDR1 WSHSY and CDR2 SAAADI. CDR3 length equals 11 residues. V lost 6 bases to trimming and J lost 4 bases, with 6 bases between them.

Only one count was recorded for this clone. The genes are TRBV4-3 and TRBJ2-2; D gene ambiguous. V was clipped by 0 bases and J by 6 bases, with 11 bases between them. The CDR3 is 15 residues long. Germline CDR1 is LGHNA and CDR2 is YSLEER. The CDR3 DNA reads TGCGCCAGCAGCCAAGATCAAGGTAGCTCCGGGGAGCTGTTTTTT. Translation gives CASSQDQGSSGELFF.

This clone was observed a single time. The chain uses TRBV6-5 and TRBJ2-7; D is perhaps TRBD2 (6 bases). The CDR3 has 15 residues. V was cut by 4 bases and J by 0 bases, with 13 bases left in between. The germline gives CDR1 MNHEY, CDR2 SVGAGI. The CDR3 protein is CASSFGGDGSYEQYF. The CDR3 DNA reads as TGTGCCAGCAGTTTTGGCGGGGATGGCTCCTACGAGCAGTACTTC.

A single count supports this clone. The chain has TRBV28 and TRBJ2-2; possibly TRBD1 for D (5 bases). This CDR3 is 14 amino acids long. The V end lost 3 bases, the J end lost 4 bases, and 9 bases lay between the germline ends. Germline assignment: CDR1 MDHEN and CDR2 SYDVKM. Here the CDR3 reads CASSFRTSTGELFF. In DNA form, the CDR3 reads TGTGCCAGCAGTTTTCGGACATCCACCGGGGAGCTGTTTTTT.

The chain links TRBV7-9 to TRBJ1-1; D unresolved. Per germline, CDR1 SEHNR and CDR2 FQNEAQ (reference sequence). The CDR3 extends over 14 amino acids. Trimming took off 1 base at V and 0 bases at J, with 6 bases between the two ends. The CDR3 reads CASSLDTLNTEAFF. The CDR3 DNA follows: TGTGCCAGCAGCTTAGACACCCTGAACACTGAAGCTTTCTTT. The full variable domain, with the rest looked up from reference TRBV7-9 and TRBJ1-1, is DTGVSQNPRHKITKRGQNVTFRCDPISEHNRLYWYRQTLGQGPEFLTYFQNEAQLEKSRLLSDRFSAERPKGSFSTLEIQRTEQGDSAMYLCASSLDTLNTEAFFGQGTRLTVV.

The chain recombines TRBV19 with TRBJ1-5; 12 bases map to TRBD1. The trim removed 4 bases at V and 4 bases at J, leaving 11 bases unmatched. Germline V lookup: CDR1 LNHDA, CDR2 SQIVND (reference sequence). The CDR3 runs to 18 residues. The CDR3 nucleotides read TGTGCCAGTAGTACCCCTGGGGACAGGGGGCTAGTAAATCAGCCCCAGCATTTT. The encoded protein is CASSTPGDRGLVNQPQHF.

The genes are TRBV9 and TRBJ2-3; no reliable D call. Trimming cost V 4 bases and J 3 bases, with 15 bases left between them. Germline lookup yields CDR1 SGDLS and CDR2 YYNGEE. This CDR3 has 15 amino acids. This CDR3 is CASSTLSLMTDTQYF. CDR3 DNA: TGTGCCAGCAGCACTTTAAGTTTAATGACAGATACGCAGTATTTT.

To note about this clone: This specimen includes other DNA sequences encoding the same CDR3. The chain couples TRBV5-1 to TRBJ2-7; the match to TRBD1 covers 8 bases. From germline, CDR1 is SGHRS and CDR2 YFSETQ. V shed 2 bases and J 1 base; nucleotides not matched to a gene: 5. This CDR3 contains 15 residues. CDR3 amino acids: CASSLGTGLSYEQYF. DNA of the CDR3: TGCGCCAGCAGCTTAGGGACAGGTCTTTCCTACGAGCAGTACTTC.

The chain is built from TRBV4-3 and TRBJ2-5; TRBD1 agrees at 7 bases. J was trimmed by 1 base and V by 0 bases; bases with no gene match: 5. Germline CDR1 reads LGHNA; CDR2 reads YSLEER. The CDR3 is made up of 16 amino acids. The DNA of the CDR3 is TGCGCCAGCAGCCAAGATAGGGGGCAGCCCCAAGAGACCCAGTACTTC. It yields the protein CASSQDRGQPQETQYF.

The genes are TRBV28 and TRBJ2-7, with a tentative D call TRBD2 (6 bases). The CDR3 is 15 amino acids. V shed 6 bases and J shed 0 bases, with 15 bases lying between them. The germline V gene has CDR1 MDHEN and CDR2 SYDVKM. The DNA for the CDR3 is TGTGCCAGCAGACCGGGACTGGAGAGCTCCTACGAGCAGTACTTC. Protein product: CASRPGLESSYEQYF.

This sequence joins TRBV6-5 and TRBJ2-3, with D possibly being TRBD2 (5 bases). The germline CDR1 and CDR2 sequences are MNHEY and SVGAGI. This CDR3 is built from 14 residues. With 5 bases removed from V and 5 bases from J, the gap between germline ends came to 14 bases. DNA of the CDR3: TGTGCCAGCAGTCTGACGCCCAGCGGAGATACGCAGTATTTT. Translation gives CASSLTPSGDTQYF.

With respect to this clone: The sample carries other DNA sequences with the same CDR3. This chain links TRBV28 with TRBJ1-5; D is possibly TRBD1 (6 bases). Germline assignment: CDR1 MDHEN and CDR2 SYDVKM. V was pared by 2 bases and J by 7 bases, with 9 bases between. The CDR3 is made up of 13 amino acids. As DNA, the CDR3 is TGTGCCAGCAGTTTACGGGGGCGGCAGCCCCAGCATTTT. Translated: CASSLRGRQPQHF.

The rearrangement joins TRBV4-1 to TRBJ2-1; TRBD2 matches at 7 bases. The germline gives CDR1 MGHRA, CDR2 YSYEKL. V lost 4 bases, J lost 0 bases, and 3 bases stayed unmatched. This CDR3 is 15 amino acids long. CDR3 region: CASSPTSDSYNEQFF. In DNA form, the CDR3 reads TGCGCCAGCAGCCCAACTAGCGACTCCTACAATGAGCAGTTCTTC.

Only a few counts were recorded for this clone. The chain's CDR3 is CASSYSWGTYEQYF. DNA of the CDR3: TGTGCCAGCAGTTACTCTTGGGGGACCTACGAGCAGTACTTC. The chain uses TRBV6-6 and TRBJ2-7; D possibly matches TRBD1 or TRBD2 (5 bases each). Germline V CDR1 and CDR2: MNHNY, SVGAGI (reference sequence). CDR3 length: 14 residues. The germline V and J ends were trimmed by 0 bases and 2 bases, with 8 bases remaining between them.

This chain uses TRBV6-1 with TRBJ2-1; perhaps TRBD1 as D (7 bases). Germline assignment: CDR1 MNHNS and CDR2 SASEGT. Trimming left V 1 base short and J 6 bases short, with 16 bases between. The CDR3 contains 16 residues. The CDR3 nucleotides read TGTGCCAGCAGTGAAGGCCCAGGGGGGTTGCTCAATGAGCAGTTCTTC. It yields the protein CASSEGPGGLLNEQFF.

This rearrangement joins TRBV10-3 to TRBJ2-3; the match to TRBD2 covers 8 bases. The junction had 3 bases not matched to a gene; V was cut back by 6 bases and J by 1 base. The germline V gene encodes CDR1 ENHRY and CDR2 SYGVKD. The CDR3 sequence is 14 residues long. The CDR3 DNA is TGTGCCATCAGCGAGGGACTAGGCACAGATACGCAGTATTTT. It encodes CAISEGLGTDTQYF.

For this clone: This specimen includes other DNA sequences encoding the same CDR3. The V and J genes are TRBV5-1 and TRBJ1-1; D call uncertain. V lost 1 base to trimming and J lost 0 bases, with 7 bases between them. The CDR3 extends over 14 amino acids. CDR1 is SGHRS, CDR2 YFSETQ, per germline. Here the CDR3 DNA reads TGCGCCAGCAGCTTGTCAGGAGTGAACACTGAAGCTTTCTTT. Translation: CASSLSGVNTEAFF.

J is TRBJ1-2 and V is TRBV7-9, with D tentatively TRBD1 (6 bases). The V gene's germline CDR1 is SEHNR and CDR2 FQNEAQ (reference sequence). The CDR3 is made up of 15 amino acids. Trimming cost V 5 bases and J 7 bases, with 20 bases left between them. CDR3 in amino acids: CASSLLETGVFGYTF. The DNA of the CDR3 is TGTGCCAGCAGCCTCCTAGAGACAGGCGTTTTTGGCTACACCTTC.

V usage is TRBV27 and J usage is TRBJ2-7; 8 nucleotides agree with TRBD1. The germline gives CDR1 MNHEY, CDR2 SMNVEV (reference sequence). This CDR3 contains 17 residues. The V and J ends lost 5 bases and 2 bases, in that order; junction bases with no gene match: 14. The CDR3 DNA reads as TGTGCCAGCAGTCCCGGGACAGGTAGTCTTTTTACCTACGAGCAGTACTTC. Translated, it gives CASSPGTGSLFTYEQYF.